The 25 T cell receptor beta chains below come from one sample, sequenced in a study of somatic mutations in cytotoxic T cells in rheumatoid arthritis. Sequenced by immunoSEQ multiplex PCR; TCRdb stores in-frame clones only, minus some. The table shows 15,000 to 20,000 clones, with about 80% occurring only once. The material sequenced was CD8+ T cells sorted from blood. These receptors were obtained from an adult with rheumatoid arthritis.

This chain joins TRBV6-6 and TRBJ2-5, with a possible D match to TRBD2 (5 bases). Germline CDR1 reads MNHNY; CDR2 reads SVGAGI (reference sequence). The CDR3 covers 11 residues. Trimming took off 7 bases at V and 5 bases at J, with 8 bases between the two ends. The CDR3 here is CASKGSETQYF. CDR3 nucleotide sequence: TGTGCCAGCAAAGGGAGCGAGACCCAGTACTTC.

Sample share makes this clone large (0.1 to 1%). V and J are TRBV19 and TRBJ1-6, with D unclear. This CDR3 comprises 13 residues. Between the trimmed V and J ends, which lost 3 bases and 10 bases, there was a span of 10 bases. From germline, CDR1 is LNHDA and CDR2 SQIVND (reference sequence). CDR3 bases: TGTGCCAGTAGTATCAGTGTGACCTCACCCCTCCACTTT. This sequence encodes CASSISVTSPLHF.

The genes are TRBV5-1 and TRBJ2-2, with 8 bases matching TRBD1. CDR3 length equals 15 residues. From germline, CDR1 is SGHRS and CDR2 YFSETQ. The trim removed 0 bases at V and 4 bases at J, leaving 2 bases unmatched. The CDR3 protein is CASSLDRGSTGELFF. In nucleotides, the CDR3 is TGCGCCAGCAGCTTGGACAGGGGGAGCACCGGGGAGCTGTTTTTT.

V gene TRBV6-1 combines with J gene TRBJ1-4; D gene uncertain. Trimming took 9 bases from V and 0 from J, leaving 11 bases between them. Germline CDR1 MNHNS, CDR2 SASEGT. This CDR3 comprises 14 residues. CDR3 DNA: TGTGCCAGTTTAGGGTGGGCAACTAATGAAAAACTGTTTTTT. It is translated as CASLGWATNEKLFF.

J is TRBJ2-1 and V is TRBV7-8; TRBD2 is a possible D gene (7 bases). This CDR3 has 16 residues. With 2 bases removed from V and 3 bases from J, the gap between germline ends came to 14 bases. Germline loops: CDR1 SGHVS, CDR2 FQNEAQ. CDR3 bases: TGTGCCAGCAGCTTATGGTCAGGGGAGGGCTACAATGAGCAGTTCTTC. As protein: CASSLWSGEGYNEQFF.

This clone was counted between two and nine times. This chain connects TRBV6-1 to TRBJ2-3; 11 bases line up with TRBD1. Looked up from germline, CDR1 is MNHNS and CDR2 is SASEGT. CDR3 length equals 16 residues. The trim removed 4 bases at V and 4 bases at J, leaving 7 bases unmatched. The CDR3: CASSATPGQGADTQYF. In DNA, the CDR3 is TGTGCCAGCAGTGCCACACCGGGACAGGGGGCAGATACGCAGTATTTT.

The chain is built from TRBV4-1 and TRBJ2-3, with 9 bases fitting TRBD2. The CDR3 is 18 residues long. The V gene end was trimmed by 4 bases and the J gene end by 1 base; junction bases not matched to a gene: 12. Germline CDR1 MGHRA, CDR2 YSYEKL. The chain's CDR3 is CASSPRGSGGSRTDTQYF. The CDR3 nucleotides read TGCGCCAGCAGCCCGCGGGGTAGCGGGGGCTCTCGCACAGATACGCAGTATTTT.

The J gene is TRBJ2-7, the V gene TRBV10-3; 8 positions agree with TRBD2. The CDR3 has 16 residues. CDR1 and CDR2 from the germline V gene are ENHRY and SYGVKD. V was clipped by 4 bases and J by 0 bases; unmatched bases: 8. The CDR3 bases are TGTGCCATCAGTGGTAGCGGGGACATCAGCTCCTACGAGCAGTACGTC. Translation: CAISGSGDISSYEQYV.

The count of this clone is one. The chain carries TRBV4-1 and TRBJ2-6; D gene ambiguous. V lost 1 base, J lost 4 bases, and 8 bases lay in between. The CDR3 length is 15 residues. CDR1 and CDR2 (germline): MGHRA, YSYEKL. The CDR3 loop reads CASSQASWGANVLTF. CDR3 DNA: TGCGCCAGCAGCCAAGCGAGCTGGGGGGCCAACGTCCTGACTTTC.

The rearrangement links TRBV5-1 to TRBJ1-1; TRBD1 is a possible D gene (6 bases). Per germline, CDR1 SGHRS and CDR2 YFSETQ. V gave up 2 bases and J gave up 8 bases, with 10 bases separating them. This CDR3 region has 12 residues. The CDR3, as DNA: TGCGCCAGCAGCTTAGGAGACAGGGAAGCTTTCTTT. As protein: CASSLGDREAFF.

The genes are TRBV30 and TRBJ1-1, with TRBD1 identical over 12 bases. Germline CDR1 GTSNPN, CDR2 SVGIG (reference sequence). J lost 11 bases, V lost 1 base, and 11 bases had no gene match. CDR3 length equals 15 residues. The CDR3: CAWSDRDRGLGRAFF. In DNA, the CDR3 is TGTGCCTGGAGTGATCGGGACAGGGGGCTGGGACGGGCTTTCTTT.

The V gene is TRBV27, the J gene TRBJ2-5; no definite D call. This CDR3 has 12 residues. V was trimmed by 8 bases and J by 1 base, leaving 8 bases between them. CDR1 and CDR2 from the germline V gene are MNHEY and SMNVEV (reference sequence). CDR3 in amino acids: CASQDLQETQYF. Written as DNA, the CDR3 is TGTGCCAGCCAGGACCTCCAAGAGACCCAGTACTTC.

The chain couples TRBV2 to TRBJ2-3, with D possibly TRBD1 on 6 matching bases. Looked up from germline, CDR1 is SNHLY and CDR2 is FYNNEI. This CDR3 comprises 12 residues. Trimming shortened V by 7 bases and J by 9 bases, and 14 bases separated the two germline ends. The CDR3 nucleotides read TGTGCCAGCATCCACGGACAGAGGACGCAGTATTTT. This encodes CASIHGQRTQYF.

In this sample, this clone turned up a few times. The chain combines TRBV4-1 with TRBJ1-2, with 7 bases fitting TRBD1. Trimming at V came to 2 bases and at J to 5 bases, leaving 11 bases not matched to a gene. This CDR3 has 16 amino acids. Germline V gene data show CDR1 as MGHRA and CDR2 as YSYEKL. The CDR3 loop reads CASSQKTGWREYGYTF. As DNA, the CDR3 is TGCGCCAGCAGCCAAAAGACAGGGTGGAGGGAATATGGCTACACCTTC.

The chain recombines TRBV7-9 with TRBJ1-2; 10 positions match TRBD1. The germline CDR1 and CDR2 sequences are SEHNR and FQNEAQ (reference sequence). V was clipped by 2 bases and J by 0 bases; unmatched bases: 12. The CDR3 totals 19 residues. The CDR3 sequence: CASSLSDRRQGAPNYGYTF. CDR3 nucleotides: TGTGCCAGCAGCTTAAGTGATCGGAGACAGGGGGCCCCTAACTATGGCTACACCTTC.

CDR3 sequence: CASSLSGTGAYNSPLHF. DNA of the CDR3: TGTGCCAGCAGCTTGTCCGGGACAGGAGCTTATAATTCACCCCTCCACTTT. The chain joins TRBV5-4 to TRBJ1-6; TRBD1 matches 8 bases. V lost 1 base and J lost 4; bases outside the gene matches: 7. This CDR3 comprises 17 residues. CDR1 SGHNT and CDR2 YYREEE come from the germline V gene (reference sequence).

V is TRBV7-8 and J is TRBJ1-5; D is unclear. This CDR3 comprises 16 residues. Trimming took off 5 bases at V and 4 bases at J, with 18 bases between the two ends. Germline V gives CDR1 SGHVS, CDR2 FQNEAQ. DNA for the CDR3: TGTGCCAGCAGCATAGAGCGGGTCCCCGGTAATCAGCCCCAGCATTTT. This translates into CASSIERVPGNQPQHF.

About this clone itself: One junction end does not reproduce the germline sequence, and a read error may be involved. CDR3 in DNA: TGTGCTAGCAGCTTAAACGGGGCGAATGAGCAGTTCTTC. Translating gives CASSLNGANEQFF. The chain recombines TRBV7-7 with TRBJ2-1, with D possibly being TRBD1 or TRBD2 (5 bases each). The germline V gene has CDR1 SSHAT and CDR2 FNYEAQ (reference sequence). The CDR3 extends over 13 amino acids.

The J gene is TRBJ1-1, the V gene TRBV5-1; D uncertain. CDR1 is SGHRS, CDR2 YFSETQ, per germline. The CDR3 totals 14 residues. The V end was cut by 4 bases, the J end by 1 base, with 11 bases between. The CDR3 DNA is TGCGCCAGCAGCCTCCGAGGAGGGAACACTGAAGCTTTCTTT. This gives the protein CASSLRGGNTEAFF.

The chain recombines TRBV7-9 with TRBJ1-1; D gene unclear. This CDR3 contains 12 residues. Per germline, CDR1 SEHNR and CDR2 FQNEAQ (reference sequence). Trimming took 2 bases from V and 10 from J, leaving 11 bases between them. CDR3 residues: CASSLTGRVAFF. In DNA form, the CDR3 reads TGTGCCAGCAGCTTAACGGGTCGGGTAGCTTTCTTT.

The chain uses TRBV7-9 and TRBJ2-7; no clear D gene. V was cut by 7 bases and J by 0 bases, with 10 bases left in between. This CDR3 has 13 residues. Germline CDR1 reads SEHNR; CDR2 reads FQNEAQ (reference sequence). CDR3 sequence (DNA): TGTGCCAGCACCCGGACCCTCTCCTACGAGCAGTACTTC. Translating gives CASTRTLSYEQYF.

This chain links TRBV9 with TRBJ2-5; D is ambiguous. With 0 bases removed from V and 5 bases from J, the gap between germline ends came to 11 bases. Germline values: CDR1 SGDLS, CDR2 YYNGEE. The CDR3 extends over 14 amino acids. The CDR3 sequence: CASSVGLVGETQYF. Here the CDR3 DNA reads TGTGCCAGCAGCGTAGGCCTAGTCGGTGAGACCCAGTACTTC.

The CDR3 loop reads CAISDPSSGGGPYEQYV. The CDR3 DNA is TGTGCCATCAGTGACCCCTCTAGCGGGGGGGGACCCTACGAGCAGTACGTC. V gene TRBV10-3 combines with J gene TRBJ2-7; TRBD2 agrees at 12 bases. CDR1 is ENHRY, CDR2 SYGVKD, per germline. CDR3 size: 17 residues. J gave up 2 bases and V 3 bases, and 8 bases lay outside the gene matches.

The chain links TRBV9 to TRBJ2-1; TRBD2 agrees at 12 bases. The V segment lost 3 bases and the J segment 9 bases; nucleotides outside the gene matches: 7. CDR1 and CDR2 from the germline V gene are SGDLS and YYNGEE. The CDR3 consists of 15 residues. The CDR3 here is CASSAPSGGAAEQFF. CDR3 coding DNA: TGTGCCAGCAGCGCCCCTAGCGGGGGGGCCGCTGAGCAGTTCTTC.

This chain's CDR3 is CASSEESADYSSYNEQFF. The CDR3, as DNA: TGTGCCAGCAGTGAAGAGTCGGCAGACTATAGCTCCTACAATGAGCAGTTCTTC. V gene TRBV6-1 combines with J gene TRBJ2-1, with TRBD2 as a possible D gene (5 bases). Germline V gives CDR1 MNHNS, CDR2 SASEGT. V lost 1 base and J 0 bases, leaving 16 bases between the germline ends. The CDR3 is made up of 18 amino acids.